This TCR beta chain appears in the sequencing data of a study of regulatory T cells in long-lasting Graves disease. Sample time point: newly diagnosed GD, antithyroid drugs for less than 3 months. Scientists built the TCR library using RNA that was extracted from PBMCs. Graves' disease diagnosis followed American Thyroid Association guidelines. Study conclusions and caveats: Persistent disease favored TRBV28, TRBJ1-2 and TRBJ2-5.

Of note for this clonotype: What it binds is unknown.

The ends lost 8 bases at V and 6 bases at J; junction bases unmatched: 5. Germline V gene data show CDR1 as LNHDA and CDR2 as SQIVND (reference sequence). The CDR3 length is 13 residues. TCR beta libraries were built with iRepertoire HTBI primers and Arm-PCR of CDR3 regions. TCRdb re-derived calls from the multiplex PCR reads in MiXCR, one entry per CDR3 protein. The table lists over 300,000 distinct CDR3 sequences, less than 20% of them singletons. The sequences come from peripheral blood mononuclear cells (PBMCs), collected at new diagnosis, from a patient treated with antithyroid drugs. The chain has TRBV19 and TRBJ2-5; TRBD2 aligns across 11 bases. This clonotype was obtained from a female donor with Graves disease. Here the CDR3 DNA reads TGTGCCAGTGAACTAGCGGGGGAAAAGACCCAGTACTTC. This sequence encodes CASELAGEKTQYF. Based on the CDR3 plus reference TRBV19 and TRBJ2-5, the full variable domain is DGGITQSPKYLFRKEGQNVTLSCEQNLNHDAMYWYRQDPGQGLRLIYYSQIVNDFQKGDIAEGYSVSREKKESFPLTVTSAQKNPTAFYLCASELAGEKTQYFGPGTRLLVL.